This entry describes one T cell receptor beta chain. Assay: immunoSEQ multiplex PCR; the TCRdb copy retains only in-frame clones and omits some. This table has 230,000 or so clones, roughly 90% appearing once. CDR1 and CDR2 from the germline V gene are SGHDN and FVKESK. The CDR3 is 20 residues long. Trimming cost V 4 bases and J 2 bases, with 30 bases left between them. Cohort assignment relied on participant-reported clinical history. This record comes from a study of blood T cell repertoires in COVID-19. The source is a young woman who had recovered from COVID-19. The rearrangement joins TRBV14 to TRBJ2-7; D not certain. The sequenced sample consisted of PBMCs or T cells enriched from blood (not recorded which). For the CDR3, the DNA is TGTGCCAGCAGCCTAACGTCGTGGGCAGCCCCTCAACTCGTTACCTACGAGCAGTACTTC. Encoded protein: CASSLTSWAAPQLVTYEQYF.